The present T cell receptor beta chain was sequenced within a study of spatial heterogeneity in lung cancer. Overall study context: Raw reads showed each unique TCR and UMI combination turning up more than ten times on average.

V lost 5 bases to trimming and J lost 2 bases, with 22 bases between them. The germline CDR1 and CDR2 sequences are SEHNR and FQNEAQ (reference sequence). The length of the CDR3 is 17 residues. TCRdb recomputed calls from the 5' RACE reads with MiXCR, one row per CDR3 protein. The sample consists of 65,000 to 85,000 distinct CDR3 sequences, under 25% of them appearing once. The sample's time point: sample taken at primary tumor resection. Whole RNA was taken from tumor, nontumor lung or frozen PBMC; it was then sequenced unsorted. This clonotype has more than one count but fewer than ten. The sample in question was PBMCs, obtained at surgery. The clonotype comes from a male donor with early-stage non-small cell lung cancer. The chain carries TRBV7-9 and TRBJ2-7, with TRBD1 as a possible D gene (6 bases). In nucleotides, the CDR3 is TGTGCCAGCAGCCCAGACCGGGACACTTCGGCGGCCTACGAGCAGTACTTC. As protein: CASSPDRDTSAAYEQYF. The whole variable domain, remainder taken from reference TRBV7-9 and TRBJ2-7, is DTGVSQNPRHKITKRGQNVTFRCDPISEHNRLYWYRQTLGQGPEFLTYFQNEAQLEKSRLLSDRFSAERPKGSFSTLEIQRTEQGDSAMYLCASSPDRDTSAAYEQYFGPGTRLTVT.